The text below deals with one T cell receptor beta chain. Antigen unknown. CDR1 is MNHNY, CDR2 SVGAGI, per germline (reference sequence). Trimming shortened V by 5 bases and J by 6 bases, and 14 bases separated the two germline ends. This CDR3 region has 14 residues. The data were obtained in a study of shared clonotypes between healthy human individuals. Background on the study: Aged 18 to 49, the donors were a couple of women and a few men. Per-donor plates numbered three CD4 naive, three CD4 memory, two CD8 naive and one CD8 memory.

Study outcomes and limitations: What naive subsets generally showed was a larger estimated richness than memory subsets showed.

This table comes from immunoSEQ multiplex PCR, and its TCRdb copy is limited to in-frame clones, with some not included. The table has approximately 1.1 million clones, 78% seen once. The V call is TRBV6-6, the J call TRBJ1-5, with D tentatively TRBD1 (6 bases). Sequencing was carried out using memory CD4+ T cells from PBMCs. Sample subset: CD45RA-negative fraction. The TCR sequence derives from a man between 18 and 29 years old in good health. Some clones in this sample may be carry-over from other donors' samples. The CDR3 here is CASSRYRDGQPQHF. The DNA of the CDR3 is TGTGCCAGCAGTCGATACAGGGATGGTCAGCCCCAGCATTTT.